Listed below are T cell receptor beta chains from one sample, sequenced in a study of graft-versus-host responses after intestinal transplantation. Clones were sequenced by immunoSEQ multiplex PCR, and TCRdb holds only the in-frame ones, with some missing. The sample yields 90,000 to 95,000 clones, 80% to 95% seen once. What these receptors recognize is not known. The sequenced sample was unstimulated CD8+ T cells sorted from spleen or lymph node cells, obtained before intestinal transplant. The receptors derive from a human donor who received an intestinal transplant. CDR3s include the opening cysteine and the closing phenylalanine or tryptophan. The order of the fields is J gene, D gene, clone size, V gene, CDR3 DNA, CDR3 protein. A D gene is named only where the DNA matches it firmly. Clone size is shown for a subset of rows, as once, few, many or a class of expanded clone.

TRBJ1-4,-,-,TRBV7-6,TGTGCCAGCAGCTTAGCAGGAGGCGGCGTTGGGAAACTGTTTTTT,CASSLAGGGVGKLFF
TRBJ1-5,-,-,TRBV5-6,TGTGCCAGCAGCTTACAGGCCTCCCTTCAGCCCCAGCATTTT,CASSLQASLQPQHF
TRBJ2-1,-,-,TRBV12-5,TGTGCTAGTGGTCCCTCGACAGCGGGTAACAATGAGCAGTTCTTC,CASGPSTAGNNEQFF
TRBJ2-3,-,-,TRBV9,TGTGCCAGCAGCGTAGGAGACACAGATACGCAGTATTTT,CASSVGDTDTQYF
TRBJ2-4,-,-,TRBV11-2,TGTGCCAGCAGCTTAGATTTAAGTTGGATTCAGTACTTC,CASSLDLSWIQYF
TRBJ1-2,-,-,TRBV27,TGTGCCAGCAGTTTATACCCCGGACAGCTAGCTAACTATGGCTACACCTTC,CASSLYPGQLANYGYTF
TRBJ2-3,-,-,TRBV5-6,TGTGCCAGCAGCTTGGGTAGCGGCTGCACAGATACGCAGTATTTT,CASSLGSGCTDTQYF
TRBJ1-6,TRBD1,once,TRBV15,TGTGCCACCAGCAGGGACCGGACAGGAATGATGATTTCACCCCTCCACTTT,CATSRDRTGMMISPLHF
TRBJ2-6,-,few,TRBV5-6,TGTGCCAGCAGCGGGGTCGATTCATTCTCTGGGGCCAACGTCCTGACTTTC,CASSGVDSFSGANVLTF
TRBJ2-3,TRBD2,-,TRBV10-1,TGCGCCAGCAGTGAAACCCTAGCGGGTAGCACAGATACGCAGTATTTT,CASSETLAGSTDTQYF
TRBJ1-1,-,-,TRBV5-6,TGTGCCAGCAGCTTGGGCAGGGGCACTGAAGCTTTCTTT,CASSLGRGTEAFF
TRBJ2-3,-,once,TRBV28,TGTGCCAGCAGTTTCGATGGCAGGCGGACGTCGCAGTATTTT,CASSFDGRRTSQYF
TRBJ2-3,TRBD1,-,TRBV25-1,TGTGCCAGCAGTGAAACCTCGTGGGACAGGGATACAGATACGCAGTATTTT,CASSETSWDRDTDTQYF
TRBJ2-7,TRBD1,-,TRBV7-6,TGTGCCAGCAGCAGCCGGACAGGGAGGTCCCACTACGAGCAGTACTTC,CASSSRTGRSHYEQYF
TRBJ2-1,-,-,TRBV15,TGTGCCACCAGGACGACGACCAGCATCGGGGATGAGCAGTTCTTC,CATRTTTSIGDEQFF
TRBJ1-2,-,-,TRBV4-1,TGCGCCAGCAGCCAAGGACTCTATGGCTACACCTTC,CASSQGLYGYTF
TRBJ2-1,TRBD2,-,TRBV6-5,TGTGCCAGCAGTTCGACTAGCGGGAGCCATGAGCAGTTCTTC,CASSSTSGSHEQFF
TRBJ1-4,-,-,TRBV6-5,TGTGCCAGCAATGTGAAGGGAATCGATGAAAAACTGTTTTTT,CASNVKGIDEKLFF
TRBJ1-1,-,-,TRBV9,TGTGCCAGCAGCGTAGTGGAGGGAAGTACTGAAGCTTTCTTT,CASSVVEGSTEAFF
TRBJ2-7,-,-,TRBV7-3,TGTGCCAGCAGCTTAATAGGGTCTGGCGAGCAGTACTTC,CASSLIGSGEQYF
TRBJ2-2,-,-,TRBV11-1,TGTGCCAGCAGCCCAAAAACGGCAGAGAACACCGGGGAGCTGTTTTTT,CASSPKTAENTGELFF
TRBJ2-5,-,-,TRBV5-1,TGCGCCAGCAGCCTAGGGACGGAAGTCCAAGAGACCCAGTACTTC,CASSLGTEVQETQYF
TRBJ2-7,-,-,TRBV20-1,TGCAGTGCTCAGAGGGGGTACGAGCAGTACTTC,CSAQRGYEQYF
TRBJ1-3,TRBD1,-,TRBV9,TGTGCCAGCAGCCCGACAGGGGACGGAAACACCATATATTTT,CASSPTGDGNTIYF
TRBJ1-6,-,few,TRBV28,TGTGCCAGCAGTTTTGGGGTTGGACCCCTCCACTTT,CASSFGVGPLHF
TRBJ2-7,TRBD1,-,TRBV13,TGTGCCAGCAGCGTCCGGGACAGGGGGCCCTACGAGCAGTACTTC,CASSVRDRGPYEQYF
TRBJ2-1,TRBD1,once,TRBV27,TGTGCCAGCAGTTTAGGGGGGACAGGGGGCGGCTATGAGCAGTTCTTC,CASSLGGTGGGYEQFF
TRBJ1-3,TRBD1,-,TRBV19,TGTGCCAGTAGTTGGGGACAGCAAGGAAACACCATATATTTT,CASSWGQQGNTIYF
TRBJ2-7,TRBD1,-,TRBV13,TGTGCCAGCAGCTTGCAGGTCAGGGGGCGCTACGAGCAGTACTTC,CASSLQVRGRYEQYF
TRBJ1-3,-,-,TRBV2,TGTGCCAGCAGTGAAGGGGGGAGCTCTGGAAACACCATATATTTT,CASSEGGSSGNTIYF
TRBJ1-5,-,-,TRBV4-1,TGCGCCAGCAGCCAAGATAGCCTCAGCAATCAGCTCCAGCATTTT,CASSQDSLSNQLQHF
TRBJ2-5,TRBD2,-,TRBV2,TGTGCCAGCACCATCGGACTAGCGGGGACCGGGGAGACCCAGTACTTC,CASTIGLAGTGETQYF
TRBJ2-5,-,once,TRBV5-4,TGTGCCAGCAGCTTGGGCAATATCCTCGAAGAGGGAGAGACCCAGTACTTC,CASSLGNILEEGETQYF
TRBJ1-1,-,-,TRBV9,TGTGCCAGCAGCCTGGGGGGTGGTACTGAAGCTTTCTTT,CASSLGGGTEAFF
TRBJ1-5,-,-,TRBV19,TGTGCCAGTAGTGTCGGTGGTCAGCCCCAGCATTTT,CASSVGGQPQHF
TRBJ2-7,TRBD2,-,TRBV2,TGTGCCAGCAGTTTTAGCGGGAGAGCCTCCTACGAGCAGTACTTC,CASSFSGRASYEQYF
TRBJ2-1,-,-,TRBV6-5,TGTGCCAGCAGTGCTAGTAGCTCCTACAATGAGCAGTTCTTC,CASSASSSYNEQFF
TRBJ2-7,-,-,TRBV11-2,TGTGCCAGCAGCTTAGAGGCAGACCGCCTACGAGAGCAGTACTTC,CASSLEADRLREQYF
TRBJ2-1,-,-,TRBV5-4,TGTGCCAGCAGCCGTGGAGGTCCGGTCCCGCCCTACAATGAGCAGTTCTTC,CASSRGGPVPPYNEQFF
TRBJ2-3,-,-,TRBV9,TGTGCCAGCAGCGTAGACACGGGAACGACTAGCACAGATACGCAGTATTTT,CASSVDTGTTSTDTQYF
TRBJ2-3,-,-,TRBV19,TGTGCCAGTAGTATGGTCTGGGAATACGCCACAGATACGCAGTATTTT,CASSMVWEYATDTQYF
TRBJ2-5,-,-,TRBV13,TGTGCCAGCAGCTTATACCAAGAGACCCAGTACTTC,CASSLYQETQYF
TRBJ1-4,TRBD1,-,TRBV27,TGTGCCAGCAGTACAGGACAGGGGGCGGAAGAAAAACTGTTTTTT,CASSTGQGAEEKLFF
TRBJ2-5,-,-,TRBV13,TGTGCCAGCAGCTCGCCCGGTGGAGGGGAGACCCAGTACTTC,CASSSPGGGETQYF
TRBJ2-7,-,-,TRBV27,TGTGCCAGCAGTTTATCGGCACCCGGGAACGAGCAGTACTTC,CASSLSAPGNEQYF
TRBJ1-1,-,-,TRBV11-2,TGTGCCACAAACACTGAAGCTTTCTTT,CATNTEAFF
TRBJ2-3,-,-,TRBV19,TGTGCCAGCAGTCAGGGCACAGATACGCAGTATTTT,CASSQGTDTQYF
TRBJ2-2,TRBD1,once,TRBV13,TGTGCCAGCAGCCAGCCGGACAGGGGGACCGGGGAGCTGTTTTTT,CASSQPDRGTGELFF
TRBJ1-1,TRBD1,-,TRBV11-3,TGTGCCAGCAGCTTAGTCCCGAGGGACAGGGGAGGGTACACTGAAGCTTTCTTT,CASSLVPRDRGGYTEAFF
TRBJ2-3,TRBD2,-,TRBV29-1,TGCAGCGGTTGCGGGGGGGCCGACTACACAGATACGCAGTATTTT,CSGCGGADYTDTQYF
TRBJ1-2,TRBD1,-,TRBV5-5,TGTGCCAGCAGCTCCCGACAGGGCCGGATCTATGGCTACACCTTC,CASSSRQGRIYGYTF
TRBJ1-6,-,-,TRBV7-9,TGTGCCAGCAGCTTAGTAGGGCAGGGCGATAATTCACCCCTCCACTTT,CASSLVGQGDNSPLHF